Below are 20 T cell receptor beta chains sequenced from a single sample in a study of T cell responses to AZD1222 COVID-19 vaccine. TCRdb keeps only in-frame clones here, not all; method: immunoSEQ multiplex PCR. The sample lists 95,000 to 150,000 clones; roughly 89% were seen once. The starting material was peripheral blood, obtained on day 0 of AZD1222 vaccination. The receptor set was obtained from an adult in good health.

V gene TRBV19 combines with J gene TRBJ1-1; D possibly corresponds to TRBD1 (5 bases). Germline CDR1 and CDR2: LNHDA and SQIVND (reference sequence). V was cut by 3 bases and J by 8 bases, with 10 bases left in between. This CDR3 has 12 amino acids. The CDR3 nucleotides are TGTGCCAGTAGTATCGCGGGGCTCGAAGCTTTCTTT. Translating it yields CASSIAGLEAFF.

CDR3 in DNA: TGTGCCACCCAAGCTACAGGGAAGGGCACTGAAGCTTTCTTT. Translated: CATQATGKGTEAFF. The J gene is TRBJ1-1, the V gene TRBV2, with TRBD1 as a possible D gene (6 bases). With 10 bases removed from V and 4 bases from J, the gap between germline ends came to 19 bases. Germline V gives CDR1 SNHLY, CDR2 FYNNEI. The CDR3 totals 14 residues.

This chain links TRBV19 with TRBJ1-5, with 7 positions matching TRBD1. With V trimmed by 6 bases and J by 5 bases, 10 bases remained unmatched. CDR1 is LNHDA and CDR2 is SQIVND in the germline V gene (reference sequence). CDR3 length: 15 amino acids. The CDR3 DNA follows: TGTGCCAGTAGGGGCACAGGGGTAAGGGATCAGCCCCAGCATTTT. Its protein is CASRGTGVRDQPQHF. The full variable domain, completed using reference TRBV19 and TRBJ1-5, is DGGITQSPKYLFRKEGQNVTLSCEQNLNHDAMYWYRQDPGQGLRLIYYSQIVNDFQKGDIAEGYSVSREKKESFPLTVTSAQKNPTAFYLCASRGTGVRDQPQHFGDGTRLSIL.

This clone was counted only a few times. The rearrangement links TRBV5-1 to TRBJ2-7; a possible D gene is TRBD1 (5 bases). The CDR3 spans 15 residues. CDR1 is SGHRS, CDR2 YFSETQ, per germline. V was clipped by 5 bases and J by 3 bases, with 18 bases between them. CDR3 in DNA: TGCGCCAGCAGAGCATCAGGGTCCAACGACTACGAGCAGTACTTC. It translates to CASRASGSNDYEQYF. Full variable domain (missing parts from reference TRBV5-1 and TRBJ2-7): KAGVTQTPRYLIKTRGQQVTLSCSPISGHRSVSWYQQTPGQGLQFLFEYFSETQRNKGNFPGRFSGRQFSNSRSEMNVSTLELGDSALYLCASRASGSNDYEQYFGPGTRLTVT.

CDR3 sequence (DNA): TGTGCCTGGAGTGGCCTAGCGGGAAGTTCCAGCAATGAGCAGTTCTTC. Translated, it gives CAWSGLAGSSSNEQFF. The chain joins TRBV30 to TRBJ2-1; 9 bases align to TRBD2. The germline V gene has CDR1 GTSNPN and CDR2 SVGIG (reference sequence). CDR3 length: 16 residues. Trimming cost V 1 base and J 6 bases; bases outside gene matches: 10.

The chain links TRBV7-3 to TRBJ2-5; TRBD2 matches at 7 bases. Germline trimming cut 2 bases from V and 2 bases from J; bases unmatched to any gene: 2. The germline V gene has CDR1 SGHTA and CDR2 FQGTGA. This CDR3 spans 14 amino acids. The CDR3 protein is CASSLGGSQETQYF. For the CDR3, the DNA is TGTGCCAGCAGCTTAGGCGGGAGTCAAGAGACCCAGTACTTC.

V is TRBV3-1 (or the pseudogene TRBV3-2) and J is TRBJ2-2; perhaps TRBD2 as D (5 bases). Germline CDR1 reads LGHDT; CDR2 reads YNNKEL (reference sequence). The V end was cut by 4 bases, the J end by 6 bases, with 9 bases between. The CDR3 loop spans 13 amino acids. The CDR3 DNA reads as TGTGCCAGCAGCCGAGGGATTTCCGGGGAGCTGTTTTTT. This sequence encodes CASSRGISGELFF.

The V gene is TRBV12-3 or TRBV12-4, the J gene TRBJ1-1; no reliable D call. The CDR3 is made up of 11 amino acids. V lost 4 bases and J lost 5, with 5 bases in between. Here the CDR3 reads CASSSWTEAFF. In nucleotides, the CDR3 is TGTGCCAGCAGTTCATGGACTGAAGCTTTCTTT.

The genes are TRBV10-2 and TRBJ2-7; the D is unclear. The CDR3 runs 13 residues. Trimming took off 3 bases at V and 2 bases at J, with 8 bases between the two ends. Germline V lookup: CDR1 WSHSY, CDR2 SAAADI. CDR3 DNA: TGCGCCAGCAGTGAAGTAGGGCCCTACGAGCAGTACTTC. Amino acid sequence: CASSEVGPYEQYF.

The chain employs TRBV7-3 and TRBJ2-2, with 7 bases that match TRBD2. The V and J ends lost 5 bases and 1 base, in that order; junction bases with no gene match: 1. There are 14 residues in the CDR3. Germline-derived CDR1 and CDR2 are SGHTA and FQGTGA. CDR3 amino acids: CASSLAENTGELFF. For the CDR3, the DNA is TGTGCCAGCAGCCTAGCGGAGAACACCGGGGAGCTGTTTTTT.

This sequence joins TRBV5-1 and TRBJ2-5; no definite D call. The CDR3 runs to 14 residues. The germline gives CDR1 SGHRS, CDR2 YFSETQ. V lost 5 bases and J 7 bases, leaving 18 bases between the germline ends. The CDR3 is CASRRTETLVTQYF. DNA for the CDR3: TGCGCCAGCAGGAGGACCGAGACCTTAGTGACCCAGTACTTC.

This rearrangement joins TRBV24-1 to TRBJ1-2, with 7 positions matching TRBD1. V lost 4 bases, J lost 3 bases, and 4 bases stayed unmatched. The germline V gene encodes CDR1 KGHDR and CDR2 SFDVKD. The CDR3 sequence is 14 residues long. The DNA for the CDR3 is TGTGCCACCAGTGACCAGGGGGACCACTATGGCTACACCTTC. Amino acid sequence: CATSDQGDHYGYTF.

J is TRBJ1-5 and V is TRBV5-5, with D uncertain. V lost 4 bases and J lost 4, with 12 bases in between. This CDR3 has 14 amino acids. Germline-derived CDR1 and CDR2 are SGHKS and YYEKEE (reference sequence). The CDR3 protein is CASSPGSANQPQHF. DNA of the CDR3: TGTGCCAGCAGCCCTGGGTCGGCAAATCAGCCCCAGCATTTT.

J is TRBJ1-4 and V is TRBV19; 7 bases match TRBD1. Germline V CDR1 and CDR2: LNHDA, SQIVND (reference sequence). The CDR3 covers 13 residues. V lost 6 bases, J lost 7 bases, and 5 bases stayed unmatched. The CDR3 spells CASRGRDSEKLFF. DNA for the CDR3: TGTGCCAGTAGAGGGAGGGACAGTGAAAAACTGTTTTTT.

V usage is TRBV7-9 and J usage is TRBJ2-5; the D is unclear. This CDR3 is built from 13 residues. Trimming left V 2 bases short and J 1 base short, with 5 bases between. Germline CDR1 and CDR2: SEHNR and FQNEAQ (reference sequence). In DNA, the CDR3 is TGTGCCAGCAGCTTACCGGTCCAAGAGACCCAGTACTTC. It specifies CASSLPVQETQYF.

The table lists this clone with a few counts. The chain is built from TRBV18 and TRBJ2-5; D unresolved. Germline loops: CDR1 KGHSH, CDR2 LQKENI. The CDR3 sequence is 15 residues long. Trimming took 6 bases from V and 4 from J, leaving 18 bases between them. The CDR3 region has the DNA TGTGCCAGCTCCCCCTTTCTAAGGGATCGAGAGACCCAGTACTTC. Translated: CASSPFLRDRETQYF.

The J gene is TRBJ1-3, the V gene TRBV9; D is ambiguous. This CDR3 spans 13 amino acids. The V gene's germline CDR1 is SGDLS and CDR2 YYNGEE. V was clipped by 0 bases and J by 4 bases, with 5 bases between them. CDR3 sequence reads: CASSVVAGNTIYF. CDR3 bases: TGTGCCAGCAGCGTAGTGGCAGGAAACACCATATATTTT.

The rearrangement links TRBV11-2 to TRBJ2-7; perhaps TRBD2 as D (5 bases). This CDR3 region has 11 residues. In germline, CDR1 is SGHAT, CDR2 FQNNGV. Trimming took off 5 bases at V and 5 bases at J, with 7 bases between the two ends. In DNA form, the CDR3 reads TGTGCCAGCAGCGCGGGCGACGAGCAGTACTTC. Translated: CASSAGDEQYF.

The chain recombines TRBV12-3 or TRBV12-4 with TRBJ1-1; tentative D call: TRBD1 (5 bases). Trimming took 3 bases from V and 8 from J, leaving 13 bases between them. CDR3 length: 13 residues. The CDR3 DNA reads TGTGCCAGCAGTTTGGCAGGGAGGGGCGAAGCTTTCTTT. Protein: CASSLAGRGEAFF.

V is TRBV29-1 and J is TRBJ1-1; D call uncertain. Per the germline V gene, CDR1 is SQVTM and CDR2 is ANQGSEA. V dropped 6 bases and J dropped 0 bases, with 11 bases sitting between them. The CDR3 length is 13 residues. DNA for the CDR3: TGCAGCGTGTGGGGAGGGATGAACACTGAAGCTTTCTTT. Its protein is CSVWGGMNTEAFF.